A selection of T cell receptor beta chains follows, all from one sample in a study of technical replicates of blood from a handful of donors. Generated by immunoSEQ multiplex PCR, the TCRdb table keeps only in-frame clones and is missing some. The repertoire holds fewer than 65,000 clones, with about 89% as singletons. The specimen sequenced was PBMCs. These receptors all stem from a human donor in good health. Some clones in this sample may be carry-over from other donors' samples. Both conserved end residues are part of each CDR3. Each record gives: J gene, V gene, D gene, clone size, CDR3 protein, CDR3 DNA. A D gene is named only where the DNA matches it firmly. A clone size is listed for some rows: how often the clone was seen (once, few, many), or a class if it is expanded.

>TRBJ1-1|TRBV10-3|TRBD1|NA
CAITDRVNTEAFF
TGTGCCATCACGGACAGGGTGAACACTGAAGCTTTCTTT
>TRBJ1-1|TRBV29-1|NA|NA
CSVDGTMNTEAFF
TGCAGTGTTGACGGGACTATGAACACTGAAGCTTTCTTT
>TRBJ2-2|TRBV25-1|TRBD1|NA
CASRGQGDTGELFF
TGTGCCAGCAGGGGCCAGGGGGACACCGGGGAGCTGTTTTTT
>TRBJ2-3|TRBV5-4|TRBD2|NA
CASRSRTSEADTQYF
TGTGCCAGCAGATCGAGGACTAGCGAGGCAGATACGCAGTATTTT
>TRBJ2-1|TRBV7-9|TRBD2|NA
CASSLSASGAYNEQFF
TGTGCCAGCAGCTTATCGGCTAGCGGGGCCTACAATGAGCAGTTCTTC
>TRBJ2-3|TRBV5-1|NA|once
CASSFSADTQYF
TGCGCCAGCAGCTTTAGCGCAGATACGCAGTATTTT
>TRBJ2-2|TRBV9|TRBD1|NA
CASSTSPTGWAGELFF
TGTGCCAGCAGCACCTCACCGACAGGGTGGGCCGGGGAGCTGTTTTTT
>TRBJ2-1|TRBV5-4|TRBD2|NA
CASSGGGTSGVNEQFF
TGTGCCAGCAGCGGGGGTGGGACTAGCGGGGTCAATGAGCAGTTCTTC
>TRBJ2-7|TRBV27|TRBD2|NA
CASMVSGGVYEQYF
TGTGCCAGCATGGTGAGCGGGGGGGTCTACGAGCAGTACTTC
>TRBJ2-2|TRBV6-5|NA|NA
CASSGINTGELFF
TGTGCCAGCAGCGGGATCAATACCGGGGAGCTGTTTTTT
>TRBJ1-3|TRBV29-1|TRBD1|NA
CSIRTGYSGNTIYF
TGCAGCATCCGGACAGGGTACTCTGGAAACACCATATATTTT
>TRBJ2-3|TRBV5-1|NA|NA
CASSSPGSSTDTQYF
TGCGCCAGCAGCTCGCCAGGTTCTAGCACAGATACGCAGTATTTT
>TRBJ2-3|TRBV7-9|TRBD2|NA
CASSLILAGDTQYF
TGTGCCAGCAGCTTAATCCTAGCGGGAGATACGCAGTATTTT
>TRBJ2-7|TRBV2|TRBD2|few
CASSGEGLYEQYF
TGTGCCAGCAGCGGGGAGGGCCTCTACGAGCAGTACTTC
>TRBJ1-4|TRBV5-1|TRBD1|few
CASSRTGDYEKLFF
TGCGCCAGCAGTAGGACAGGGGATTATGAAAAACTGTTTTTT
>TRBJ2-2|TRBV5-1|TRBD1|NA
CASSSDREDTGELFF
TGCGCCAGCAGCTCGGACAGGGAGGACACCGGGGAGCTGTTTTTT
>TRBJ1-2|TRBV4-3|TRBD1|NA
CASSQMDRANYGYTF
TGCGCCAGCAGCCAGATGGACAGGGCTAACTATGGCTACACCTTC
>TRBJ2-3|TRBV7-3|NA|NA
CASSLRGTTGDTQYF
TGTGCCAGCAGCTTGAGAGGAACCACCGGAGATACGCAGTATTTT
>TRBJ2-7|TRBV4-3|TRBD2|NA
CASSQGTGLALYEQYF
TGCGCCAGCAGCCAGGGGACCGGACTAGCGCTCTACGAGCAGTACTTC
>TRBJ2-7|TRBV11-2|NA|NA
CASSQRVYEQYF
TGTGCCAGCAGCCAGCGGGTCTACGAGCAGTACTTC
>TRBJ2-1|TRBV7-2|NA|NA
CASSLLVQRAYNEQFF
TGTGCCAGCAGCCTACTAGTACAACGGGCCTACAATGAGCAGTTCTTC
>TRBJ2-1|TRBV7-2|TRBD1|NA
CASSLGALDRGYNEQFF
TGTGCCAGCAGCTTAGGGGCCCTGGACAGGGGTTACAATGAGCAGTTCTTC
>TRBJ2-1|TRBV9|NA|NA
CASSTTGEQFF
TGTGCCAGCAGCACCACGGGTGAGCAGTTCTTC
>TRBJ2-1|TRBV5-4|NA|NA
CASSLSPGAIDEQFF
TGTGCCAGCAGCTTATCCCCCGGAGCGATTGATGAGCAGTTCTTC
>TRBJ1-2|TRBV5-1|NA|NA
CASSSSLSTANYGYTF
TGCGCCAGCAGCTCAAGCTTGTCGACAGCTAACTATGGCTACACCTTC
>TRBJ2-1|TRBV7-9|TRBD2|NA
CASSASGSSYNEQFF
TGTGCCAGCAGCGCTAGCGGGAGCTCCTACAATGAGCAGTTCTTC
>TRBJ1-3|TRBV4-3|NA|NA
CASSQDYGLVSGNTIYF
TGCGCCAGCAGCCAAGATTATGGGCTCGTCTCTGGAAACACCATATATTTT
>TRBJ1-2|TRBV30|NA|NA
CARRAGGYTF
TGTGCCCGGAGGGCGGGAGGCTACACCTTC
>TRBJ2-7|TRBV2|TRBD1|few
CASSVDRGAYEQYF
TGTGCCAGCAGTGTAGACAGGGGGGCCTACGAGCAGTACTTC
>TRBJ2-3|TRBV18|NA|NA
CASSAGIDTQYF
TGTGCCAGCTCGGCAGGGATAGATACGCAGTATTTT